This T cell receptor (beta chain) was observed in a study of long-term antiretroviral therapy in people with HIV. Regarding the study as a whole: Diversity went up after ART and still fell short of transplant donor controls.

V was shortened by 10 bases and J by 4 bases, with 13 bases between the two germline ends. Germline assignment: CDR1 ENHRY and CDR2 SYGVKD. The CDR3 consists of 12 residues. Comments on this clone: Its target is not known.

Running of the v3.0 immunoSEQ assay took place at survey level. Libraries were prepared by immunoSEQ multiplex PCR; TCRdb keeps only in-frame clonotypes and omits some of them. The repertoire holds about 27,000 clones, with roughly 80% as singletons. The chain couples TRBV10-3 to TRBJ2-5; the D is unclear. The specimen was unsorted PBMCs, collected 0.8 years before starting antiretroviral therapy. This receptor was taken from a man aged 18 to 30 with HIV. In nucleotides, the CDR3 is TGTGCCACCAACAAGCCCCTAGAGACCCAGTACTTC. Encoded protein: CATNKPLETQYF.